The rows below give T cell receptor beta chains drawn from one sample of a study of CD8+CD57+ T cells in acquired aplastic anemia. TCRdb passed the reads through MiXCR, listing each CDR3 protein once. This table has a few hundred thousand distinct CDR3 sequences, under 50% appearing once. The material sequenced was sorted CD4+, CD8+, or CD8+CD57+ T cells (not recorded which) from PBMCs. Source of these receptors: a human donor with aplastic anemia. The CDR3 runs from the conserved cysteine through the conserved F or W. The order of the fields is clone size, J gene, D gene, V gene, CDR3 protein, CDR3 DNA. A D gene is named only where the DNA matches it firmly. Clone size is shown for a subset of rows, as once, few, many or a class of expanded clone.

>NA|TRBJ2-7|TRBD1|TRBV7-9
CASGLGTGSEQYF
TGTGCCAGCGGCTTAGGGACAGGGAGCGAGCAGTACTTC
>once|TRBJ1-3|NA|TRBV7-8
CASMVGGAGNTIYF
TGTGCCAGCATGGTGGGGGGGGCAGGAAACACCATATATTTT
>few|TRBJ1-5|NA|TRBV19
CASRGGGGREPQHF
TGTGCCAGTAGAGGGGGGGGGGGGCGGGAGCCCCAGCATTTT
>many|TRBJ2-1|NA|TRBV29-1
CSVEKYSRGNEQFF
TGCAGCGTTGAAAAGTACTCCCGGGGGAATGAGCAGTTCTTC
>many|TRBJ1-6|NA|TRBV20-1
CSARTGTEYNSPLHF
TGCAGTGCGAGGACCGGGACGGAATATAATTCACCCCTCCACTTT
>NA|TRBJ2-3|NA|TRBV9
CASSVGGVEDTQYF
TGTGCCAGCAGCGTAGGCGGGGTCGAAGATACGCAGTATTTT
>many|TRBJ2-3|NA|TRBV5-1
CASSLFPAYEDTQYF
TGCGCCAGCAGCTTGTTCCCAGCGTATGAAGATACGCAGTATTTT
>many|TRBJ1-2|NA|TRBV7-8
CASSLRIPAYGYTF
TGTGCCAGCAGCTTGCGGATCCCAGCTTATGGCTACACCTTC
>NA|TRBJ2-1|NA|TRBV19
CASSIEQGRYNEQFF
TGTGCCAGTAGTATAGAGCAGGGGAGGTACAATGAGCAGTTCTTC
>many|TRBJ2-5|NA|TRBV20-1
CSAMSWETQYF
TGCAGTGCCATGAGTTGGGAGACCCAGTACTTC
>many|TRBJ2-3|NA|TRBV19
CASRLAGTDTQYF
TGTGCCAGTAGACTAGCTGGCACAGATACGCAGTATTTT
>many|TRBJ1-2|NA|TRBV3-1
CASGFPNYGYTF
TGTGCCAGCGGCTTTCCAAACTATGGCTACACCTTC
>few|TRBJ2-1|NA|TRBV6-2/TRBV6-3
CASSYLSRGNEQFF
TGTGCCAGCAGTTATCTGTCCAGGGGCAATGAGCAGTTCTTC
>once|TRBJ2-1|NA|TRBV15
CATSSGERRDEQFF
TGTGCCACCAGCTCTGGAGAACGGCGAGATGAGCAGTTCTTC
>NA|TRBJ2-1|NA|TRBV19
CASRGQGGLGNQQFF
TGTGCCAGTAGGGGGCAGGGGGGACTGGGCAATCAGCAGTTCTTC
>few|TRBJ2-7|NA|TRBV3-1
CASSPNWGQGTYEQYF
TGTGCCAGCAGCCCTAATTGGGGCCAAGGAACCTACGAGCAGTACTTC
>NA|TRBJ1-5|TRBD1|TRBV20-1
CSARDLRDRGHF
TGCAGTGCTAGAGATTTGAGGGACAGGGGGCATTTT
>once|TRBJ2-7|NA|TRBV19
CASNNGPGSYEQYF
TGTGCCAGTAATAACGGGCCAGGGAGCTACGAGCAGTACTTC
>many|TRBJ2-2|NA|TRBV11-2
CASSLFRGRRTGELFF
TGTGCCAGCAGCTTATTTCGGGGGCGGCGCACCGGGGAGCTGTTTTTT
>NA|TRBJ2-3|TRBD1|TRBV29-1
CSVDGYRGGDTQYF
TGCAGCGTTGATGGTTACAGGGGTGGGGATACGCAGTATTTT
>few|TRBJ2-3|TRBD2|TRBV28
CASSRGLASPAQYF
TGTGCCAGCAGTAGGGGACTAGCGAGTCCTGCGCAGTATTTT
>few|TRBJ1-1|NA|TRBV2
CASRHREGDTEAFF
TGTGCCAGCAGGCACAGGGAGGGCGACACTGAAGCTTTCTTT
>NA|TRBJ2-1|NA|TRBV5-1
CASSSRRAGSYKEQFF
TGCGCCAGCAGCTCCCGGCGAGCGGGTTCCTACAAGGAGCAGTTCTTC
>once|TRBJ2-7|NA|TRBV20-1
CSARDRNTVYEQYF
TGCAGTGCTAGAGATAGGAACACCGTCTACGAGCAGTACTTC
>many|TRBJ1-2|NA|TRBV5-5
CASSLTTGTYGYTF
TGTGCCAGCAGCTTGACAACAGGGACCTATGGCTACACCTTC
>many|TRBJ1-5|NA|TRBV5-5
CASSYQDSNQPQHF
TGTGCCAGCAGCTATCAGGATAGCAATCAGCCCCAGCATTTT
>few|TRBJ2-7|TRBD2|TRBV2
CASRSGGYEQYF
TGTGCCAGCAGGTCGGGGGGCTACGAGCAGTACTTC
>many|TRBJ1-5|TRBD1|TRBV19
CASSLDRGSGQPQHF
TGTGCCAGTAGCCTTGACAGGGGATCTGGTCAGCCCCAGCATTTT
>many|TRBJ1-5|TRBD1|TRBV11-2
CASSLGDRGHQPQHF
TGTGCCAGCAGCTTAGGTGACAGGGGACATCAGCCCCAGCATTTT
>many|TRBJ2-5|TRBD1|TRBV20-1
CSASPPGQLQETQYF
TGCAGTGCTAGCCCTCCGGGACAGCTCCAAGAGACCCAGTACTTC
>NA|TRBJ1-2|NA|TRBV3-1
CASSQGPGGGYTF
TGTGCCAGCAGCCAAGGTCCGGGAGGTGGCTACACCTTC
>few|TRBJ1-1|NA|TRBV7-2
CASSLDTGKMNTEAFF
TGTGCCAGCAGCTTAGACACAGGAAAAATGAACACTGAAGCTTTCTTT
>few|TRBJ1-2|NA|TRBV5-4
CASSLGVTNYGYTF
TGTGCCAGCAGCTTGGGGGTGACTAACTATGGCTACACCTTC
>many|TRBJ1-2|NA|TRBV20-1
CSASSGFGGYTF
TGCAGTGCTAGTTCAGGGTTTGGTGGCTACACCTTC
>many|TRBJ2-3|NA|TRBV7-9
CASSQGTDTQYF
TGTGCCAGCAGCCAAGGCACAGATACGCAGTATTTT
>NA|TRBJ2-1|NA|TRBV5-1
CASSLGVGGGGEQFF
TGCGCCAGCAGCTTAGGAGTGGGCGGAGGGGGCGAGCAGTTCTTC
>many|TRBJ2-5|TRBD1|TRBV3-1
CASSHSGQGGQETQYF
TGTGCCAGCAGCCACTCTGGACAGGGGGGACAAGAGACCCAGTACTTC
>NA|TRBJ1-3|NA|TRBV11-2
CAGSFGTVQFGNTIYF
TGTGCCGGCAGCTTCGGGACCGTACAATTTGGAAACACCATATATTTT
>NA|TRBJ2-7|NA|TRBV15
CATSRDVRGSEQYF
TGTGCCACCAGCAGAGATGTCAGGGGTAGCGAGCAGTACTTC
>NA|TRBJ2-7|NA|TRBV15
CATSRDFFPYEQYF
TGTGCCACCAGCAGAGATTTTTTTCCCTACGAGCAGTACTTC
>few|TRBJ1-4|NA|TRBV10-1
CASSDLGAEGREKLFF
TGCGCCAGCAGTGACCTTGGGGCCGAGGGCCGAGAAAAACTGTTTTTT
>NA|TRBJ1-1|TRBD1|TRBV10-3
CAISGTGQGGEAFF
TGTGCCATCAGCGGGACAGGTCAAGGTGGTGAAGCTTTCTTT
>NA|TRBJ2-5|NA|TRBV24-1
CASSQGGGPGETQYF
TGTGCCAGCAGCCAAGGGGGGGGGCCGGGAGAGACCCAGTACTTC
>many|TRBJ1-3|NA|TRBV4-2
CASSQDKAGNTIYF
TGTGCCAGCAGCCAAGACAAAGCTGGAAACACCATATATTTT
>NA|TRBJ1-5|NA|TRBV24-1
CATSDLERQPQNF
TGTGCCACCAGTGATTTGGAGCGGCAGCCCCAGAATTTT
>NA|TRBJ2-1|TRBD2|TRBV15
CATSRDTGLAVYNEQFF
TGTGCCACCAGCAGAGATACCGGACTAGCGGTCTACAATGAGCAGTTCTTC
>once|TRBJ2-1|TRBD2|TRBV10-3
CAIRWTSGSRNEQFF
TGTGCCATCAGGTGGACTAGCGGGAGTCGTAATGAGCAGTTCTTC
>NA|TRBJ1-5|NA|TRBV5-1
CASSLDREGQPQHF
TGCGCCAGCAGCTTGGACAGGGAGGGACAGCCCCAGCATTTT